This TCR beta chain came from a study of T cell responses to AZD1222 COVID-19 vaccine. Study findings and constraints: There were repertoire samples only from the period after the peak T cell response. The sample set comprised mostly white British donors with more females, and clonal diversity was possibly underestimated. At baseline, just five to seven AZD1222 recipients tested seropositive.

Germline values: CDR1 GTSNPN, CDR2 SVGIG (reference sequence). There are 12 residues in the CDR3. J gave up 15 bases and V 2 bases, and 9 bases lay outside the gene matches. Sequenced by immunoSEQ multiplex PCR; TCRdb stores in-frame clones only, minus some. The sample holds 86,000 or so clones; 70% to 90% are singletons and the top ten take more than 5%. Concerning this clone itself: Its antigen is undetermined.

The study pooled second doses at about 4 or about 12 weeks. V gene TRBV30 combines with J gene TRBJ2-1, with 8 nucleotides matching TRBD2. The sample consisted of peripheral blood, taken 28 days after the second AZD1222 dose. This receptor was identified in an adult who received the AZD1222 COVID-19 vaccine. CDR3 sequence: CAWSHTTGGRFF. Here the CDR3 DNA reads TGTGCCTGGAGTCATACCACGGGGGGGAGGTTCTTC. Variable domain in full (rest from reference TRBV30 and TRBJ2-1): SQTIHQWPATLVQPVGSPLSLECTVEGTSNPNLYWYRQAAGRGLQLLFYSVGIGQISSEVPQNLSASRPQDRQFILSSKKLLLSDSGFYLCAWSHTTGGRFFGPGTRLTVL.